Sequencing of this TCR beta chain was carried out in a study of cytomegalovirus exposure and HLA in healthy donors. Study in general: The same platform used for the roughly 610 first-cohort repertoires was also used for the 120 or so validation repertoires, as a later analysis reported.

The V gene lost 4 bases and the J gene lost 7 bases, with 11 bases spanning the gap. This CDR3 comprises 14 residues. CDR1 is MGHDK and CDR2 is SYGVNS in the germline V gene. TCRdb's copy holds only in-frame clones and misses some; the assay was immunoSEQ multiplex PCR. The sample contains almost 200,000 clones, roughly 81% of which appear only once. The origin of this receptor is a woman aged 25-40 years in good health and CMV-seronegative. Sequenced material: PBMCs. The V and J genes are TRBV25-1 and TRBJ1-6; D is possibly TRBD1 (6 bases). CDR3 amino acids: CASSAHRENSPLHF. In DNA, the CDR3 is TGTGCCAGCAGTGCTCACAGGGAGAATTCACCCCTCCACTTT.